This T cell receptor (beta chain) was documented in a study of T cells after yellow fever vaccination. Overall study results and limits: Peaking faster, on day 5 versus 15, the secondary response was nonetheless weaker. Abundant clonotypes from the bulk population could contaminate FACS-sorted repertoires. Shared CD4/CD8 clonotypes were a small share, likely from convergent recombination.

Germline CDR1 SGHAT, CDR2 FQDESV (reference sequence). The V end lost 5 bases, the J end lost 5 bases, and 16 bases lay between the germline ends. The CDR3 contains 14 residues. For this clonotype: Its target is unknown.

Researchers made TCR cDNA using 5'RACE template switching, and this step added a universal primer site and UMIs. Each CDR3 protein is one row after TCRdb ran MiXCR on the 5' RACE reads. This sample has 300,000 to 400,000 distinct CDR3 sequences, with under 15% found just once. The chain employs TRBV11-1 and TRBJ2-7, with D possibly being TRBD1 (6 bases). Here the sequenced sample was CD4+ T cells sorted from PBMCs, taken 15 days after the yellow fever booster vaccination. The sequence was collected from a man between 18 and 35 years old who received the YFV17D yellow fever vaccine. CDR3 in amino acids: CASSATRGGDEQYF. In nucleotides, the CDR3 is TGTGCCAGCAGCGCCACCCGTGGGGGCGACGAGCAGTACTTC.